This paragraph reports one T cell receptor (beta chain). The antigen it recognizes is unknown. The sample holds no much larger clone one base away, and base qualities are not on file. Within the sample, other DNA sequences also encode this same CDR3. This specimen comes from a study of cytomegalovirus exposure and HLA in healthy donors (dated by TCRdb to about 2017). In terms of the full investigation: In an earlier analysis of some 610 of the donors, about 260 Gb of sequence data and approximately 120 million unique TCR beta sequences from about 190 million T cells were reported. The later analysis used no new phenotypic data to find candidate immune exposures, relying instead on TCR beta sequences and their occurrence across donors. A later analysis re-examined previously published TCR beta repertoires from 610 or so donors and added high-resolution HLA genotyping to investigate patterns of TCR occurrence. The study profiled the T cell repertoires of 500 to 800 subjects by immunosequencing and related them to cytomegalovirus serostatus. Every discovery cohort repertoire had been produced on one sequencing platform. An early release covering roughly 640 HLA-typed donors comprised approximately 290 gigabases of sequencing data and around 80 million unique TCR sequences. Donor age, sex, ethnicity and CMV serostatus were collected together with the repertoire data. Of the roughly 390 genotyped donors, about 84% fell in the genetic ancestry cluster associated with self-reported Caucasian donors. In a later genetic analysis, genome-wide SNP genotypes for about 65% of the roughly 700 donors were used, and that subset was treated as a discovery cohort. HLA typing covered class I and class II loci at four-digit resolution. The number of typed donors differed by locus: about 620-640 for A, B, C, DRB1 and DQB1; some 540 for DQA1; about 600 for DPA1; and around 490 for DPB1. Across some 400 genotyped donors of the cohort, an average of about 240,000 unique TCR beta nucleotide sequences per donor were sequenced, and about a sixth of those sequences were non-productive. A separate validation cohort of more than 100 different subjects was used in addition to the roughly 720-subject first cohort. The study aimed to test whether signatures of past pathogen exposure could be identified by cataloging public T cell receptors. In an earlier analysis of 587 of the donors, high-throughput TCR beta sequencing was used to judge whether each TCR beta V gene segment behaved as functional or pseudogenic. To predict cytomegalovirus infection status, the study brought together high-throughput TCR immunosequencing, statistical association of individual TCRs with disease status, and machine learning. Because of strong linkage in the cohort, roughly five DR-DQ haplotypes were treated as single units for association and clustering.

Libraries were prepared through the immunoSEQ multiplex PCR assay. A mixture of 60 forward primers for TCR Vbeta segments and 13 reverse primers for TCR Jbeta segments was used in the multiplex PCR. The CDR3 region of rearranged TCR beta genes was amplified from genomic DNA by a multiplex PCR assay. The amplified TCR beta libraries were sequenced on the Illumina HiSeq System as 87-base-pair reads. As for the authors' bioinformatics: Across the roughly 700 repertoires, a later analysis counted 78 million or so unique TCR beta chains, some 11 million of which were shared by at least two donors. Raw reads were error-corrected and collapsed into unique sequences with a nearest-neighbor algorithm that merged closely related sequences to remove PCR and sequencing errors. Alignment of CDR3 sequences to IMGT reference sequences was used to assign V, D and J gene segments. For a sequence to be retained, a match of at least six nucleotides was required to both a V gene segment and a J gene segment. A rearrangement was called productive if the CDR3 had no stop codons and remained in frame with V and J, and every other rearrangement was called non-productive. Following IMGT convention, CDR3 was defined as the stretch from the second conserved V-encoded cysteine up to the conserved J-encoded phenylalanine. Sequences without an unambiguous match to a single V gene segment were excluded from the earlier analysis of several hundred of the donors. In an earlier analysis of 587 of the donors, a V segment was called functional when productive rearrangements were above 56.7%, and segregating when the standard deviation between donors exceeded 5%. A statistical classification framework was built for diagnosing cytomegalovirus status from the catalog of TCR beta chain sequences. In a later analysis, TCR nucleotide sequences were compared against IMGT/GENE-DB human TR gene sequences so that V and J genes could be assigned. Using the TCRdist pipeline, a later analysis assigned CDR3 sequences along with most-parsimonious VDJ recombination scenarios. In a later analysis, every TCR beta chain was defined by the combination of its CDR3 amino acid sequence and its V-gene family, and reads without a unique V-gene family were dropped. In a later analysis, a few hundred highly shared, low-generation-probability nucleotide sequences were removed to address suspected cross-contamination and a sequencing artifact. In a later analysis, a clonal expansion index for each public chain was calculated from normalized within-repertoire ranks of inferred template counts. In a later analysis, generation probabilities were computed with a VDJ recombination model fitted to out-of-frame rearrangements, and the resulting probabilities were checked against IGoR. A later analysis scored TCR-TCR, TCR-HLA and TCR-CMV co-occurrence with hypergeometric tests, applying a repertoire-size bias correction to TCR pairs. A later analysis estimated false discovery rates by permuting HLA or CMV assignments 20 times. In a later analysis, co-occurring TCRs were grouped with DBSCAN, and TCRdist sequence similarity was added when clustering was performed within HLA-allele-positive subsets. Co-occurrence clustering excluded repertoires with fewer than 30,000 or more than 120,000 public chains, plus five with anomalous nucleotide sharing. As stored in TCRdb, this immuneACCESS dataset retains in-frame rearrangements with V and J assigned. A fraction of the clones does not appear; measured against another copy, unresolved V genes explain less than half of the discrepancy, and the remainder lacks a known reason. The D gene and trimming were derived from the DNA, and the V and J assignments and clone size from that table. The sample contains hundreds of thousands of clones, about 80% of them found a single time. Jointly, the top ten make up about 1.4% of the sample.

What the research found in general, with its limitations: In an earlier analysis of over 550 of the donors, most TCR beta V segments were observed in productive rearrangements about 90% or about 30% of the time, broadly matching IMGT annotations. Assigning TCR associations to individual alleles was difficult when HLA alleles, especially DR and DQ, strongly co-occurred. In a later analysis, the rate of TCR association differed among HLA loci, with DRB1 alleles having the most associated TCRs and HLA-C alleles having the fewest. A later analysis found that most CMV-associated TCR beta chains appeared HLA-restricted, with HLA associations seemingly driven largely by CMV exposure. The authors suggested that the approach could potentially be generalized to other disease states and immunological phenotypes. The presence/absence analyses assumed that sequencing depth was roughly uniform across donors, and that assumption may not be true. Cytomegalovirus status was reported to be diagnosed by the classifier with high specificity and sensitivity in both the original and validation cohorts. Immune exposure information for the cohort was limited to CMV serostatus. Most TCR sequences were observed very rarely across donors, whereas some public TCRs were present in many individuals. A group of highly shared sequence variants was considered likely to be a technical artifact of the sequencing pipeline. An association between a missense DCLRE1C variant and V-gene and J-gene trimming of TCR beta chains was found in a later genetic analysis and replicated in an independent cohort. In a later genetic analysis, fewer N-insertions in productive TCRs were reported among donors in an Asian-associated ancestry cluster than the roughly 710-donor mean. A further reported finding was that TCR beta sequences accurately predicted the HLA-A and HLA-B alleles for most subjects in the first cohort. Because HLA typing was missing for some donors at each locus, association tests included only the typed subset. Correlated functional status among segregating V segments might be attributable to linkage disequilibrium, but an unknown experimental factor could not be ruled out. A later analysis associated 16,951 TCR beta sequences with specific HLA alleles at a false discovery rate of 0.05. This cohort had only TCR beta chains sequenced, and the lack of alpha or paired-chain data limited which features could be detected. In the study, about 150 TCR beta chains were listed as associated with cytomegalovirus. Compared with equally common non-associated chains, HLA-associated TCR beta chains in a later analysis were more clonally expanded and had lower generation probabilities. In a later analysis, several top co-occurrence clusters were reported to appear linked to parvovirus B19, influenza, CMV and Epstein-Barr virus. Fewer than 20 rarely observed V segments, including chromosome 9 orphons, were excluded from the earlier analysis of some 590 of the donors because counts were too low. In vitro tests confirmed that a few of the cytomegalovirus-associated TCR beta chains recognize cytomegalovirus antigens.

In total, about 650 healthy bone marrow donors made up the cohort. At the time of sampling, all cohort members were nominally healthy, though unrecorded immune exposures were likely present. The donor tested CMV seronegative and was one of the 352 seronegative cohort members. A peripheral blood sample was collected from each donor, and TCR beta sequencing was performed on peripheral blood mononuclear cells. Genomic DNA was extracted from the blood cell samples with the Qiagen DNeasy Blood Extraction Kit. The TCR sequence derives from a girl between 5 and 17 years old in good health and CMV-seronegative. Sequencing input: PBMCs.

The CDR3 region reads CASSLTGVNTEAFF. The nucleotides read TGTGCCAGCTCACTAACAGGGGTGAACACTGAAGCTTTCTTT. The chain is encoded by TRBV18 joined to TRBJ1-1, and 7 junctional nucleotides match TRBD1. V ends up 4 bases short and J 0 bases short, with an unmatched junction base count of 2. The CDR3 holds 14 amino acids from the cysteine to the phenylalanine. Only the CDR3 part of the read is kept: 42 bases, read in frame from the first base. Looking up the germline V gene yields CDR1 KGHSH and CDR2 LQKENI.